Below are 30 T cell receptor beta chains sequenced from a single sample in a study of blood T cell repertoires in COVID-19. Repertoires were generated with immunoSEQ multiplex PCR, while TCRdb's copy carries only in-frame clones and drops some. The data show 250,000 to 300,000 clones, approximately 85% seen once. Sequencing used peripheral blood. The receptor set was obtained from a man aged 50 to 60 with active or convalescent COVID-19.

This clone has a single count. The CDR3 loop is CAWSAPVERDPYEQYF. CDR3 sequence (DNA): TGTGCCTGGAGTGCCCCGGTGGAGCGAGACCCCTACGAGCAGTACTTC. This chain connects TRBV30 to TRBJ2-7, with D unresolved. V gave up 1 base and J gave up 2 bases, with 18 bases separating them. Germline V gene data show CDR1 as GTSNPN and CDR2 as SVGIG (reference sequence). This CDR3 has 16 residues. Variable domain in full (rest from reference TRBV30 and TRBJ2-7): SQTIHQWPATLVQPVGSPLSLECTVEGTSNPNLYWYRQAAGRGLQLLFYSVGIGQISSEVPQNLSASRPQDRQFILSSKKLLLSDSGFYLCAWSAPVERDPYEQYFGPGTRLTVT.

For the CDR3, the DNA is TGTGCCAGCAGCCAAGATTTTATGGGGACAGGCGGCTACACCTTC. Encoded protein: CASSQDFMGTGGYTF. The genes are TRBV3-1 (or the pseudogene TRBV3-2) and TRBJ1-2; 8 nucleotides line up with TRBD1. Germline-derived CDR1 and CDR2 are LGHDT and YNNKEL (reference sequence). After removal of 0 bases from V and 8 bases from J, the junction contained 8 bases not matched to a gene. CDR3 length: 15 residues.

The gene calls are TRBV7-6 and TRBJ2-7, with 7 bases identical to TRBD1. The junction had 5 bases not matched to a gene; V was cut back by 1 base and J by 2 bases. Germline values: CDR1 SGHVS, CDR2 FNYEAQ. CDR3 length equals 15 residues. In nucleotides, the CDR3 is TGTGCCAGCAGCTTAGGTACCACAGGGGCCTACGAGCAGTACTTC. This encodes CASSLGTTGAYEQYF.

This chain joins TRBV5-4 and TRBJ2-4, with a weak D call TRBD1 (5 bases). Per the germline V gene, CDR1 is SGHNT and CDR2 is YYREEE (reference sequence). V lost 0 bases to trimming and J lost 5 bases, with 9 bases between them. The CDR3 totals 14 residues. CDR3 sequence reads: CASSLAVGENIQYF. Here the CDR3 DNA reads TGTGCCAGCAGCTTGGCCGTAGGGGAAAACATTCAGTACTTC.

This clone was seen a handful of times. The chain carries TRBV30 and TRBJ2-7, with D possibly being TRBD1 (6 bases). CDR1 is GTSNPN and CDR2 is SVGIG in the germline V gene (reference sequence). The CDR3 is 13 residues long. Trimming took off 3 bases at V and 1 base at J, with 10 bases between the two ends. The CDR3 DNA is TGTGCCTGGAGGAGAACAGGGTCCTACGAGCAGTACTTC. Translation: CAWRRTGSYEQYF.

The chain recombines TRBV30 with TRBJ2-2, with D hard to call. The CDR3 is 14 residues long. V lost 2 bases and J lost 0, with 7 bases in between. From germline, CDR1 is GTSNPN and CDR2 SVGIG (reference sequence). Here the CDR3 reads CAWSTSPNTGELFF. The DNA for the CDR3 is TGTGCCTGGAGTACTTCCCCGAACACCGGGGAGCTGTTTTTT. The full variable domain, with the rest looked up from reference TRBV30 and TRBJ2-2, is SQTIHQWPATLVQPVGSPLSLECTVEGTSNPNLYWYRQAAGRGLQLLFYSVGIGQISSEVPQNLSASRPQDRQFILSSKKLLLSDSGFYLCAWSTSPNTGELFFGEGSRLTVL.

The chain carries TRBV7-9 and TRBJ2-2; D may be TRBD2 (6 bases). V dropped 7 bases and J dropped 3 bases, with 15 bases sitting between them. Germline-derived CDR1 and CDR2 are SEHNR and FQNEAQ (reference sequence). The CDR3 covers 15 residues. CDR3 sequence (DNA): TGTGCCAGCACCTCGGTTAGCGGTTACACCGGGGAGCTGTTTTTT. The encoded protein is CASTSVSGYTGELFF.

The rearrangement uses TRBV9 and TRBJ1-1; 9 bases are a match to TRBD1. Germline CDR1 reads SGDLS; CDR2 reads YYNGEE. V lost 0 bases, J lost 5 bases, and 11 bases stayed unmatched. The CDR3 length is 17 residues. The CDR3: CASSVDEGGTGRTEAFF. The CDR3 DNA is TGTGCCAGCAGCGTAGATGAGGGGGGGACAGGGAGAACTGAAGCTTTCTTT.

The chain recombines TRBV4-1 with TRBJ2-7; TRBD1 matches 9 bases. V shed 0 bases, J shed 4 bases, and the junction held 4 bases outside the gene matches. The CDR3 contains 15 residues. Germline V CDR1 and CDR2: MGHRA, YSYEKL. CDR3 loop: CASSQDETGGYEQYF. The CDR3 bases are TGCGCCAGCAGCCAAGATGAGACAGGGGGTTACGAGCAGTACTTC.

The chain uses TRBV5-1 and TRBJ2-5, with D maybe TRBD2 (6 bases). The germline V and J ends were trimmed by 0 bases and 7 bases, with 13 bases remaining between them. Germline CDR1 and CDR2: SGHRS and YFSETQ. The CDR3 totals 14 residues. In nucleotides, the CDR3 is TGCGCCAGCAGCTTGGACGGGAGTCAGGGGACCCAGTACTTC. Encoded protein: CASSLDGSQGTQYF.

The chain combines TRBV28 with TRBJ2-7; TRBD1 is a possible D gene (6 bases). The V and J ends lost 8 bases and 2 bases respectively, with 16 bases between them. The germline gives CDR1 MDHEN, CDR2 SYDVKM. The CDR3 spans 14 residues. Written as DNA, the CDR3 is TGTGCCAGCCTCCGCCTTGGGGGCACCTACGAGCAGTACTTC. The encoded protein is CASLRLGGTYEQYF.

As regards this clone: An end of the junction differs from the germline gene, which may be a read error. V and J are TRBV5-3 and TRBJ2-5; 10 positions match TRBD2. TRBV5-3 is reported as an ORF; its role is uncertain. CDR3 size: 19 residues. CDR3 loop: CVRSSSRASGRILEETQYF. For the CDR3, the DNA is TGTGTCAGAAGCTCTAGTAGGGCTAGCGGGAGAATCTTGGAAGAGACCCAGTACTTC.

The chain employs TRBV5-1 and TRBJ2-5, with TRBD2 identical over 12 bases. The CDR3 spans 16 residues. Germline trimming cut 4 bases from V and 0 bases from J; bases unmatched to any gene: 4. Looked up from germline, CDR1 is SGHRS and CDR2 is YFSETQ. The CDR3 DNA is TGCGCCAGCAGCCACGGGACTAGCGGGTACCAAGAGACCCAGTACTTC. Amino acids: CASSHGTSGYQETQYF.

This chain joins TRBV9 and TRBJ2-7, with D perhaps matching TRBD1 (6 bases). The CDR3 is 15 amino acids. CDR1 SGDLS and CDR2 YYNGEE come from the germline V gene. V gave up 4 bases and J gave up 3 bases, with 17 bases separating them. In nucleotides, the CDR3 is TGTGCCAGCAGCTTGGACAGTTTCAGCCGCTACGAGCAGTACTTC. This encodes CASSLDSFSRYEQYF.

The rearrangement links TRBV18 to TRBJ1-1, with D perhaps matching TRBD1 (5 bases). V shed 6 bases and J shed 1 base, with 15 bases lying between them. CDR1 and CDR2 from the germline V gene are KGHSH and LQKENI. The CDR3 has 15 residues. The DNA of the CDR3 is TGTGCCAGCTCCCTTGGGGCAGGGAAGAACACTGAAGCTTTCTTT. Translated, it gives CASSLGAGKNTEAFF.

The chain couples TRBV9 to TRBJ2-1; the match to TRBD1 covers 8 bases. The germline gives CDR1 SGDLS, CDR2 YYNGEE. The V and J ends lost 3 bases and 0 bases, in that order; junction bases with no gene match: 14. This CDR3 has 19 amino acids. CDR3 DNA: TGTGCCAGCAGCGGGCGTGGACAGGGATTACCTAGCTCCTACAATGAGCAGTTCTTC. Translating gives CASSGRGQGLPSSYNEQFF.

This rearrangement joins TRBV18 to TRBJ1-1, with D possibly TRBD1 on 6 matching bases. Trimming took 2 bases from V and 6 from J, leaving 19 bases between them. The CDR3 spans 16 residues. The germline V gene encodes CDR1 KGHSH and CDR2 LQKENI. The CDR3 loop reads CASSPYNPLSGAEAFF. The CDR3 DNA reads TGTGCCAGCTCACCATATAATCCCCTGTCAGGGGCTGAAGCTTTCTTT.

This chain links TRBV4-1 with TRBJ2-7; the D gene is possibly TRBD2 (6 bases). CDR1 is MGHRA, CDR2 YSYEKL, per germline. The CDR3 length is 15 residues. Trimming stripped 0 bases from V and 6 bases from J, with 15 bases between. CDR3 nucleotide sequence: TGCGCCAGCAGCCAAGATCGGGGGACTTCCGCCGAGCAGTACTTC. It yields the protein CASSQDRGTSAEQYF.

The J gene is TRBJ1-1, the V gene TRBV4-2, with 10 bases matching TRBD1. This CDR3 region has 13 residues. The V gene's germline CDR1 is LGHNA and CDR2 YNFKEQ. Trimming at V came to 4 bases and at J to 12 bases, leaving 8 bases not matched to a gene. Here the CDR3 reads CASSLTGGPGTFF. The CDR3 DNA sequence: TGTGCCAGCAGCCTGACAGGGGGCCCCGGGACTTTCTTT.

For this clone: This may be a read error: a much more frequent sequence differs by one nucleotide. Other DNA variants within this sample encode the same CDR3. The genes are TRBV11-2 and TRBJ2-3; D gene uncertain. The CDR3 extends over 12 amino acids. The germline V gene has CDR1 SGHAT and CDR2 FQNNGV. V lost 5 bases and J 0 bases, leaving 3 bases between the germline ends. The CDR3 region has the DNA TGTGCCAGCAGCCCGAGCACAGATACGCAGTATTTT. It encodes CASSPSTDTQYF.

The gene calls are TRBV29-1 and TRBJ2-1; D unclear. V was pared by 8 bases and J by 5 bases, with 10 bases between. Germline CDR1 reads SQVTM; CDR2 reads ANQGSEA. The CDR3 has 11 residues. As DNA, the CDR3 is TGCAGCCCCCTAACGAACAATGAGCAGTTCTTC. It is translated as CSPLTNNEQFF.

This clone occurred once. V gene TRBV2 combines with J gene TRBJ2-3; 9 nucleotides agree with TRBD1. V trimming: 6 bases; J trimming: 3 bases; junction bases outside the gene matches: 4. Germline V gene lookup returns CDR1 SNHLY and CDR2 FYNNEI. CDR3 length equals 14 residues. CDR3 sequence reads: CASRGTGWTDTQYF. CDR3 nucleotides: TGTGCCAGCAGGGGGACAGGGTGGACAGATACGCAGTATTTT.

The chain uses TRBV14 and TRBJ2-7, with 12 bases fitting TRBD2. Trimming cost V 4 bases and J 2 bases; bases outside gene matches: 9. Germline V gene lookup returns CDR1 SGHDN and CDR2 FVKESK. CDR3 length: 17 residues. The CDR3 DNA reads TGTGCCAGCAGCCCCAGCCTCGGACTAGCGGGAACCTACGAGCAGTACTTC. Its translation: CASSPSLGLAGTYEQYF.

J is TRBJ1-4 and V is TRBV12-3 or TRBV12-4; D uncertain. Trimming removed 8 bases at V and 5 bases at J, with 9 bases between. The CDR3 covers 12 residues. The CDR3 region has the DNA TGTGCCAGCTCGTTCAGGAATGAAAAACTGTTTTTT. Translation: CASSFRNEKLFF.

CDR3 nucleotide sequence: TGTGCCAGTAGTCTAGCGGGAGGGGGCAATGAGCAGTTCTTC. Its translation: CASSLAGGGNEQFF. V is TRBV19 and J is TRBJ2-1; 12 positions agree with TRBD2. This CDR3 comprises 14 residues. The V segment lost 5 bases and the J segment 6 bases; nucleotides outside the gene matches: 2. From germline, CDR1 is LNHDA and CDR2 SQIVND (reference sequence).

The CDR3 here is CASGETGSNEKLFF. Written as DNA, the CDR3 is TGTGCCAGCGGTGAGACAGGGAGTAATGAAAAACTGTTTTTT. The V gene is TRBV28, the J gene TRBJ1-4; 7 bases fit TRBD1. This CDR3 contains 14 residues. With 8 bases clipped from V and 4 bases from J, the junction kept 7 bases outside the gene matches. The germline V gene has CDR1 MDHEN and CDR2 SYDVKM. Together with reference TRBV28 and TRBJ1-4, the CDR3 gives the full variable domain: DVKVTQSSRYLVKRTGEKVFLECVQDMDHENMFWYRQDPGLGLRLIYFSYDVKMKEKGDIPEGYSVSREKKERFSLILESASTNQTSMYLCASGETGSNEKLFFGSGTQLSVL.

This chain connects TRBV6-5 to TRBJ2-3; D is unclear. CDR1 and CDR2 (germline): MNHEY, SVGAGI. This CDR3 has 13 amino acids. V was trimmed by 10 bases and J by 1 base, leaving 12 bases between them. The CDR3 reads CATKRSGTDTQYF. The CDR3 DNA reads as TGTGCCACCAAGCGATCGGGCACAGATACGCAGTATTTT.

The J gene is TRBJ2-5, the V gene TRBV6-5; D ambiguous. V shed 1 base and J shed 5 bases, with 11 bases lying between them. The CDR3 covers 14 residues. From germline, CDR1 is MNHEY and CDR2 SVGAGI. CDR3 sequence reads: CASSYLGLGETQYF. The CDR3 DNA is TGTGCCAGCAGTTACTTAGGCCTCGGGGAGACCCAGTACTTC.

The CDR3 DNA reads TGTGCCAGCAGTTTTGTTACTGCGGGTGAAGAGTACTTC. Translated: CASSFVTAGEEYF. This chain connects TRBV28 to TRBJ2-5, with D possibly TRBD2 on 5 matching bases. In germline, CDR1 is MDHEN, CDR2 SYDVKM. The CDR3 is 13 residues long. The V and J ends lost 3 bases and 12 bases respectively, with 17 bases between them. The whole variable domain, filled in from reference TRBV28 and TRBJ2-5, reads DVKVTQSSRYLVKRTGEKVFLECVQDMDHENMFWYRQDPGLGLRLIYFSYDVKMKEKGDIPEGYSVSREKKERFSLILESASTNQTSMYLCASSFVTAGEEYFGPGTRLLVL.

The chain joins TRBV2 to TRBJ2-7, with 7 bases identical to TRBD2. This CDR3 is built from 13 residues. With V trimmed by 9 bases and J by 0 bases, 5 bases remained unmatched. Germline V gene sequence: CDR1 SNHLY, CDR2 FYNNEI. The DNA of the CDR3 is TGTGCCAGTGGACTAGAAGTCTCCTACGAGCAGTACTTC. This encodes CASGLEVSYEQYF.